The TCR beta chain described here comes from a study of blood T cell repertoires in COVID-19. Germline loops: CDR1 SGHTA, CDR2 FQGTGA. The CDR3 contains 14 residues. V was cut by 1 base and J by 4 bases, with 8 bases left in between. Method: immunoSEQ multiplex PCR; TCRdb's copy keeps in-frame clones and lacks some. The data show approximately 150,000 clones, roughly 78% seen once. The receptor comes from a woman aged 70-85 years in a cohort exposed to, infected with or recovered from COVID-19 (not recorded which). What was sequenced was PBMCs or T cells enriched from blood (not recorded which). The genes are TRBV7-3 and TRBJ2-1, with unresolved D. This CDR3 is CASSLSSRYNEQFF. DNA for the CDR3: TGTGCCAGCAGCTTAAGTTCGCGGTACAATGAGCAGTTCTTC.